This paragraph covers one T cell receptor beta chain sequence. The entry originates in a study of T-cell reconstitution after alpha-beta-depleted transplantation in children. CDR3 length: 16 amino acids. The ends were cut back, 2 bases at V and 3 bases at J, with 14 bases in the middle. Germline-derived CDR1 and CDR2 are KGHSH and LQKENI. Unique molecular identifiers were used in preparing the TCRbeta library. TCRdb reprocessed the PCR reads via MiXCR and lists one record per CDR3 protein. Of approximately 400,000 distinct CDR3 sequences listed, approximately 11% are singletons. This TCR was recovered from a human donor who donated a stem cell graft to a child with acute myeloid leukemia. The sample here was PBMCs from the stem cell graft donor, taken from the stem cell graft. The V call is TRBV18, the J call TRBJ2-1; D is unresolved. The CDR3, as DNA: TGTGCCAGCTCACCATTCCACATTCGGATCTACAATGAGCAGTTCTTC. Translation: CASSPFHIRIYNEQFF.